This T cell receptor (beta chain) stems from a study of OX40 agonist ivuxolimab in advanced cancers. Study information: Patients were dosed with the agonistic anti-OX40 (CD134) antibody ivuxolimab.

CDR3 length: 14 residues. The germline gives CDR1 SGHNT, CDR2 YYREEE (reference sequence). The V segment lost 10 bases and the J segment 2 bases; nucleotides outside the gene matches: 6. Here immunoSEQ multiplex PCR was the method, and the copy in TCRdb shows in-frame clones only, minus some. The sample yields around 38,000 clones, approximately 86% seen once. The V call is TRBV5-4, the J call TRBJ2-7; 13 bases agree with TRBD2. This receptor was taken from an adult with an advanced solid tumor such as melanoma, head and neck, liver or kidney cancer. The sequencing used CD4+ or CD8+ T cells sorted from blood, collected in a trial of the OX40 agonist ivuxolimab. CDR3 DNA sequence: TGTGCCGGACAAGGACTAGCGGGGGCCTACGAGCAGTACTTC. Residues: CAGQGLAGAYEQYF.